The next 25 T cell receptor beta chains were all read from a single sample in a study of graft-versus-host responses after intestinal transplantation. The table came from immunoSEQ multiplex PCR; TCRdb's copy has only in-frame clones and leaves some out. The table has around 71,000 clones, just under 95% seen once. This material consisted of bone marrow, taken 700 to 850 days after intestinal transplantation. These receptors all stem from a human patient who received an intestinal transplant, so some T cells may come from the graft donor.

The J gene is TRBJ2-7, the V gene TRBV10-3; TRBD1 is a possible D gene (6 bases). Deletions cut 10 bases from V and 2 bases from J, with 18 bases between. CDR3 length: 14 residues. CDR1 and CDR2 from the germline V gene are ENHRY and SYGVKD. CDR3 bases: TGTGCCACCGGGATTTGGGGGCCGACCTACGAGCAGTACTTC. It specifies CATGIWGPTYEQYF.

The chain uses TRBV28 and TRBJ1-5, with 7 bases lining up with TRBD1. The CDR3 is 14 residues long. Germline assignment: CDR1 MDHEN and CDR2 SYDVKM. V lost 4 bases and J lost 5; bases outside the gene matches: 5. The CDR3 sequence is CASSSRGYDQPQHF. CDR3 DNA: TGTGCCAGCAGTTCCAGGGGGTACGATCAGCCCCAGCATTTT. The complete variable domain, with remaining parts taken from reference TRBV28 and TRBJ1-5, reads DVKVTQSSRYLVKRTGEKVFLECVQDMDHENMFWYRQDPGLGLRLIYFSYDVKMKEKGDIPEGYSVSREKKERFSLILESASTNQTSMYLCASSSRGYDQPQHFGDGTRLSIL.

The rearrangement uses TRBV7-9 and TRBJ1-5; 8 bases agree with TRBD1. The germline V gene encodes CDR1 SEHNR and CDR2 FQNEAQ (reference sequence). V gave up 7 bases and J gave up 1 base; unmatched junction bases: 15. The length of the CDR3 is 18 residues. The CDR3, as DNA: TGTGCCAGCAACCCCCCTCGGACGGGACAGGAGAGCAATCAGCCCCAGCATTTT. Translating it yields CASNPPRTGQESNQPQHF.

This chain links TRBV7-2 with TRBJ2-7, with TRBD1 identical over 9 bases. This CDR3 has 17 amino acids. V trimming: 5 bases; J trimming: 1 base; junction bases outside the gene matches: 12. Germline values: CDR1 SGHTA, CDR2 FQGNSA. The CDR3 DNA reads TGTGCCAGCAGCCCCCGTGGTCCAGGACAGGGGTCCTACGAGCAGTACTTC. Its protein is CASSPRGPGQGSYEQYF.

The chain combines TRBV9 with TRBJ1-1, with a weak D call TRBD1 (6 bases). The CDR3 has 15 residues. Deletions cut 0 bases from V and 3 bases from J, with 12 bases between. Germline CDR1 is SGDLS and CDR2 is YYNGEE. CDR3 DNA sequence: TGTGCCAGCAGCGTAGTACAGGGCCGACACACTGAAGCTTTCTTT. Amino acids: CASSVVQGRHTEAFF.

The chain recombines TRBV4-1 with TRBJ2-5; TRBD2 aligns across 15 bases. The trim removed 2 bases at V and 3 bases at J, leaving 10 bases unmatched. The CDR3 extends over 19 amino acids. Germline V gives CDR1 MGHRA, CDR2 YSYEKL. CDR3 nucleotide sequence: TGCGCCAGCAGCCAAAGAGGGACTAGCGGGGGGCATTGGGAAGAGACCCAGTACTTC. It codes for CASSQRGTSGGHWEETQYF.

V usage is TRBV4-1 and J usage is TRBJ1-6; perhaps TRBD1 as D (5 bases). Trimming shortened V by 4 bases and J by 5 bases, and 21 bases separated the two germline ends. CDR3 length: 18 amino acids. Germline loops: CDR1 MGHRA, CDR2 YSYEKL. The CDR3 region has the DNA TGCGCCAGCAGCCTCTTGGGGCTTAGGGAGGACCATAATTCACCCCTCCACTTT. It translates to CASSLLGLREDHNSPLHF.

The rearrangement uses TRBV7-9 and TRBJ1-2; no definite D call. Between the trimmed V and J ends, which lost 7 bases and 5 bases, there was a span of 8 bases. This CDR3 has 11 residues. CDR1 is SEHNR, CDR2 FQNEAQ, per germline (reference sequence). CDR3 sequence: CASTDEYGYTF. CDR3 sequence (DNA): TGTGCCAGCACGGATGAGTATGGCTACACCTTC.

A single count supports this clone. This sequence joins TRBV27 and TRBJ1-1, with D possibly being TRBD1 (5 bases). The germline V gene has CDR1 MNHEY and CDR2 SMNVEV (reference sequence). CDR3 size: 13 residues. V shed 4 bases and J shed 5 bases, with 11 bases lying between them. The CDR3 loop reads CASSSSEGTEAFF. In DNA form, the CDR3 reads TGTGCCAGCAGTTCCTCAGAGGGGACTGAAGCTTTCTTT.

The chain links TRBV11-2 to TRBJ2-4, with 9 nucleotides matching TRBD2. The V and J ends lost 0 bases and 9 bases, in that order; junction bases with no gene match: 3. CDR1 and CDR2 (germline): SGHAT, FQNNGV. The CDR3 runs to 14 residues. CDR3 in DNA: TGTGCCAGCAGCTTAGATCAAGCGGGGGGCATTCAGTACTTC. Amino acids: CASSLDQAGGIQYF.

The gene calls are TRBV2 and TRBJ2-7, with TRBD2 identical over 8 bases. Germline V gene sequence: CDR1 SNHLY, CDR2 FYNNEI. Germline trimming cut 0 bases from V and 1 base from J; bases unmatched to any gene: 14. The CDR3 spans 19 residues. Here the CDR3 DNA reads TGTGCCAGCAGTGAAGCAATCAAGCTAGGCGGGACTAGATCCTACGAGCAGTACTTC. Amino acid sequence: CASSEAIKLGGTRSYEQYF. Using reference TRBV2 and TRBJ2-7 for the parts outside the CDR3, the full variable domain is EPEVTQTPSHQVTQMGQEVILRCVPISNHLYFYWYRQILGQKVEFLVSFYNNEISEKSEIFDDQFSVERPDGSNFTLKIRSTKLEDSAMYFCASSEAIKLGGTRSYEQYFGPGTRLTVT.

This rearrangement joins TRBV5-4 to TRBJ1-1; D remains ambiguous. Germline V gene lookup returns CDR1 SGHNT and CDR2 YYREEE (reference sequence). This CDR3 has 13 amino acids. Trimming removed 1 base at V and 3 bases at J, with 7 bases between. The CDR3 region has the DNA TGTGCCAGCAGCTTGTCCTGGGACACTGAAGCTTTCTTT. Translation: CASSLSWDTEAFF.

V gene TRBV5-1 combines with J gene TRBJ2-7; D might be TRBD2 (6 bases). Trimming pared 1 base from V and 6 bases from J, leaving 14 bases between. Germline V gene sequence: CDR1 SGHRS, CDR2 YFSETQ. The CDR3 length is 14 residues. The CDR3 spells CASSLLEGLPEQYF. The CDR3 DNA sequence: TGCGCCAGCAGCTTGTTAGAGGGACTCCCCGAGCAGTACTTC. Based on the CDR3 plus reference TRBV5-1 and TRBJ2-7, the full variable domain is KAGVTQTPRYLIKTRGQQVTLSCSPISGHRSVSWYQQTPGQGLQFLFEYFSETQRNKGNFPGRFSGRQFSNSRSEMNVSTLELGDSALYLCASSLLEGLPEQYFGPGTRLTVT.

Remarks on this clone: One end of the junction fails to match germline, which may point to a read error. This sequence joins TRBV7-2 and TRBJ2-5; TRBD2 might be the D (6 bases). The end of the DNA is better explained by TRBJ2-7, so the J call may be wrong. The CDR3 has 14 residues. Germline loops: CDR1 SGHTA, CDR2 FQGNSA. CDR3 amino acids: CASSLAGGAYEQYF. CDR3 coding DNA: TGTGCCAGCAGCCTAGCCGGGGGAGCGTACGAGCAGTACTTC.

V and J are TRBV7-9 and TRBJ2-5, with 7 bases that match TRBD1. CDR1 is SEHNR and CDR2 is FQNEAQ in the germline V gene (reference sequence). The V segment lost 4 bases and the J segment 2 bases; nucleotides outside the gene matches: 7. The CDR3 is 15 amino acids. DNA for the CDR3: TGTGCCAGCAGCTCCAAACAGGGGAATCAAGAGACCCAGTACTTC. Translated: CASSSKQGNQETQYF.

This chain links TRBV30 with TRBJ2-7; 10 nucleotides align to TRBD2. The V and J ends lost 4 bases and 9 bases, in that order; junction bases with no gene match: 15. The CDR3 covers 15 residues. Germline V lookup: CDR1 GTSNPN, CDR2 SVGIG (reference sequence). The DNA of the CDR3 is TGTGCCTGGACCCCGGGGACTAGCGTTTTGTCTAGGCAGTACTTC. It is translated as CAWTPGTSVLSRQYF.

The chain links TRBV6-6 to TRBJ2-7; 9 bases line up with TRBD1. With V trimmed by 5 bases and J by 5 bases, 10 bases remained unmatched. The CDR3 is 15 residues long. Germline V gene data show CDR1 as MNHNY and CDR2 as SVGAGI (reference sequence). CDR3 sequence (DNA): TGTGCCAGCAGTCCCGGGACAGGGAGTTCCGACGAGCAGTACTTC. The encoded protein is CASSPGTGSSDEQYF.

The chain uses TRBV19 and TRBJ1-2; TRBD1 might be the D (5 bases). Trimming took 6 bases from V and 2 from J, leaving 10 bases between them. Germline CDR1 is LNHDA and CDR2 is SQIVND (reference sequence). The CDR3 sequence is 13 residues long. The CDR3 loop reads CASRSRANYGYTF. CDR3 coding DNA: TGTGCCAGTAGGAGCAGGGCCAACTATGGCTACACCTTC.

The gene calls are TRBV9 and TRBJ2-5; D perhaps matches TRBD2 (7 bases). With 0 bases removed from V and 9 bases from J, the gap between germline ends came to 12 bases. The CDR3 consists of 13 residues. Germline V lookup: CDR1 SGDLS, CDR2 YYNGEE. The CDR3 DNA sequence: TGTGCCAGCAGCGTAGAAGGGGGGGGCGCCCAGTACTTC. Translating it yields CASSVEGGGAQYF.

The CDR3 is CASSPALAGGPTGELFF. The CDR3 coding sequence is TGTGCCAGCTCACCAGCACTAGCGGGAGGGCCGACCGGGGAGCTGTTTTTT. The V call is TRBV18, the J call TRBJ2-2; 13 nucleotides agree with TRBD2. The length of the CDR3 is 17 residues. V was pared by 2 bases and J by 5 bases, with 5 bases of the junction left unmatched. Germline V gives CDR1 KGHSH, CDR2 LQKENI.

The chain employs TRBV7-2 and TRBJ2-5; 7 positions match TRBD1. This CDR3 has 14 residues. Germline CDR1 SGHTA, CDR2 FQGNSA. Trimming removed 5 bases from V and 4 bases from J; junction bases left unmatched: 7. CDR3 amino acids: CASSTRTGIETQYF. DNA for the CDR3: TGTGCCAGCAGCACCCGGACAGGAATAGAGACCCAGTACTTC.

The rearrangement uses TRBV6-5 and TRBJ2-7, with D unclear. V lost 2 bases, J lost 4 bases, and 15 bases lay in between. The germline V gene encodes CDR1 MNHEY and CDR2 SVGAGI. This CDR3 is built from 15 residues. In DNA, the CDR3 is TGTGCCAGCAGTTACAGCCCTCTCGGTGGTTACGAGCAGTACTTC. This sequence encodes CASSYSPLGGYEQYF.

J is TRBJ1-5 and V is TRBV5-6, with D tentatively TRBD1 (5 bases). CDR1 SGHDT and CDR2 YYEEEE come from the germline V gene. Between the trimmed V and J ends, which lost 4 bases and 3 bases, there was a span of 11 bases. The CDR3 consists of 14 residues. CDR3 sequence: CASSIGHHNQPQHF. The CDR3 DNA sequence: TGTGCCAGCAGCATAGGACACCACAATCAGCCCCAGCATTTT.

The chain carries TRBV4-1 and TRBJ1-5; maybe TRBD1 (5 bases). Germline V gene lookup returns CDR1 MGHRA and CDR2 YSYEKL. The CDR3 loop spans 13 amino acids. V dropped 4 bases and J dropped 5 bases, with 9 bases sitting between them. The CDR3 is CASSRRGDQPQHF. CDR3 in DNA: TGCGCCAGCAGCCGCCGGGGCGATCAGCCCCAGCATTTT.

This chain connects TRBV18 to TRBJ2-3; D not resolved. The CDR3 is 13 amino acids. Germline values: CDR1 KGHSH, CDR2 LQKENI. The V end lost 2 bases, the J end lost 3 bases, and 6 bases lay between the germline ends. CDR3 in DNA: TGTGCCAGCTCACCAATCAATACAGATACGCAGTATTTT. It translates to CASSPINTDTQYF.